Each of the 14 T cell receptor beta chains below was sequenced from the same sample in a study of T cells after posttransplantation cyclophosphamide. Cyclophosphamide on days +3 and +4 followed busulfan-fludarabine conditioning and a marrow graft. Libraries were prepared by immunoSEQ multiplex PCR; TCRdb keeps only in-frame clonotypes and omits some of them. Seen here are approximately 17,000 clones, around nine tenths observed once, and the top ten hold roughly 0.58%. Sequences were derived from CD4+ T cells sorted from blood, sampled after allogeneic stem cell transplant with posttransplant cyclophosphamide. The receptors come from a male patient aged 55 to 69 who received an allogeneic stem cell transplant from a related donor and was CMV-positive. Some T cells could come from the graft donor.

CDR3 nucleotides: TGCGCCAGCAGCCCAAAGCCCGGACTAGCGGGGGGTACGCAGTATTTT. Translation: CASSPKPGLAGGTQYF. V gene TRBV4-3 combines with J gene TRBJ2-3; 14 bases are shared with TRBD2. The CDR3 is made up of 16 amino acids. Trimming at V came to 4 bases and at J to 8 bases, leaving 8 bases not matched to a gene. In germline, CDR1 is LGHNA, CDR2 YSLEER.

The chain recombines TRBV6-4 with TRBJ2-5, with TRBD2 matching over 11 bases. The CDR3 totals 16 residues. V lost 0 bases to trimming and J lost 2 bases; unmatched junction nucleotides: 2. Germline V gene sequence: CDR1 MRHNA, CDR2 SNTAGT. The CDR3 here is CASSDSLAGDQETQYF. For the CDR3, the DNA is TGTGCCAGCAGTGACTCACTAGCGGGGGATCAAGAGACCCAGTACTTC.

The chain recombines TRBV28 with TRBJ1-3; TRBD1 might be the D (5 bases). This CDR3 is 17 amino acids long. The germline CDR1 and CDR2 sequences are MDHEN and SYDVKM. Trimming stripped 3 bases from V and 0 bases from J, with 15 bases between. The CDR3 bases are TGTGCCAGCAGTTTCGAGACAGCCAGAAGCTCTGGAAACACCATATATTTT. It codes for CASSFETARSSGNTIYF. The full variable domain, rest sourced from reference TRBV28 and TRBJ1-3, is DVKVTQSSRYLVKRTGEKVFLECVQDMDHENMFWYRQDPGLGLRLIYFSYDVKMKEKGDIPEGYSVSREKKERFSLILESASTNQTSMYLCASSFETARSSGNTIYFGEGSWLTVV.

The count of this clone is one. The CDR3 sequence: CATSRDPLLAETQYF. CDR3 DNA sequence: TGTGCCACCAGCAGAGATCCCCTCCTAGCAGAGACCCAGTACTTC. J is TRBJ2-5 and V is TRBV15; possibly TRBD2 for D (5 bases). Deletions cut 0 bases from V and 4 bases from J, with 12 bases between. The CDR3 extends over 15 amino acids. Germline CDR1 LNHNV, CDR2 YYDKDF (reference sequence).

This clone has just one count. The chain has TRBV5-3 and TRBJ1-4; D is unresolved. TRBV5-3 is marked as an open reading frame, function uncertain. The CDR3 is 15 residues long. V was pared by 6 bases and J by 4 bases, with 16 bases between. In DNA, the CDR3 is TGTGCCAGAATTGCCCGAAGAGGTGATAATGAAAAACTGTTTTTT. Translation gives CARIARRGDNEKLFF.

This clone was recorded only once. V usage is TRBV6-6 and J usage is TRBJ2-7; 8 nucleotides align to TRBD2. J was trimmed by 3 bases and V by 0 bases; bases with no gene match: 4. The CDR3 length is 15 residues. CDR1 is MNHNY, CDR2 SVGAGI, per germline (reference sequence). The CDR3 sequence is CASSYSIRGGYEQYF. In DNA form, the CDR3 reads TGTGCCAGCAGTTACTCTATCCGGGGGGGCTACGAGCAGTACTTC.

V is TRBV7-3 and J is TRBJ1-1; the D gene is possibly TRBD1 (6 bases). The germline V gene has CDR1 SGHTA and CDR2 FQGTGA. Trimming took 3 bases from V and 5 from J, leaving 25 bases between them. The CDR3 is 18 residues long. As DNA, the CDR3 is TGTGCCAGCAGCTTTACTGCCCCAGGGGAAGGGAAGAGGACTGAAGCTTTCTTT. Translated, it gives CASSFTAPGEGKRTEAFF.

The V and J genes are TRBV18 and TRBJ1-2; TRBD1 agrees at 12 bases. V lost 3 bases and J lost 3; bases outside the gene matches: 2. Germline V CDR1 and CDR2: KGHSH, LQKENI. The CDR3 runs to 15 residues. In nucleotides, the CDR3 is TGTGCCAGCTCACCCGGGACAGGGGGCGACTATGGCTACACCTTC. This codes for CASSPGTGGDYGYTF.

The genes are TRBV5-1 and TRBJ1-4; the D is unclear. This CDR3 spans 14 amino acids. Trimming took off 5 bases at V and 4 bases at J, with 12 bases between the two ends. Germline V gene data show CDR1 as SGHRS and CDR2 as YFSETQ. CDR3 residues: CASRIGQINEKLFF. CDR3 bases: TGCGCCAGCAGGATTGGGCAGATTAATGAAAAACTGTTTTTT.

The chain has TRBV5-1 and TRBJ2-2; 8 bases agree with TRBD2. With 9 bases clipped from V and 0 bases from J, the junction kept 16 bases outside the gene matches. This CDR3 has 18 amino acids. Germline lookup yields CDR1 SGHRS and CDR2 YFSETQ. Here the CDR3 reads CANISGRSGGSNTGELFF. CDR3 sequence (DNA): TGCGCCAACATCTCTGGTAGGAGCGGGGGCTCGAACACCGGGGAGCTGTTTTTT.

The V call is TRBV2, the J call TRBJ1-6; TRBD1 agrees at 7 bases. The CDR3 is 14 amino acids. V lost 7 bases and J lost 6; bases outside the gene matches: 6. CDR1 and CDR2 from the germline V gene are SNHLY and FYNNEI. DNA of the CDR3: TGTGCCAGCATGGAGGACAGGAGTAATTCACCCCTCCACTTT. It is translated as CASMEDRSNSPLHF.

V gene TRBV7-9 combines with J gene TRBJ1-1, with 9 bases aligning to TRBD1. V lost 5 bases and J lost 1; bases outside the gene matches: 11. Looked up from germline, CDR1 is SEHNR and CDR2 is FQNEAQ (reference sequence). This CDR3 contains 17 residues. CDR3 sequence (DNA): TGTGCCAGCAGCCCCGGCGGGACAGGGTCTTGGAACACTGAAGCTTTCTTT. It is translated as CASSPGGTGSWNTEAFF.

The chain recombines TRBV4-1 with TRBJ2-7; D unresolved. The CDR3 spans 14 residues. Looked up from germline, CDR1 is MGHRA and CDR2 is YSYEKL. The V and J ends lost 0 bases and 0 bases respectively, with 6 bases between them. The CDR3 region is CASSQESHSYEQYF. CDR3 in DNA: TGCGCCAGCAGCCAAGAGAGCCACTCCTACGAGCAGTACTTC.

The chain combines TRBV29-1 with TRBJ2-2; D is undetermined. Trimming took 5 bases from V and 4 from J, leaving 2 bases between them. Germline assignment: CDR1 SQVTM and CDR2 ANQGSEA. This CDR3 region has 10 residues. CDR3 in amino acids: CSVLTGELFF. CDR3 nucleotide sequence: TGCAGCGTTCTCACCGGGGAGCTGTTTTTT.